This T cell receptor beta chain emerged from a study of cytomegalovirus exposure and HLA in healthy donors. V was pared by 0 bases and J by 8 bases, with 12 bases between. CDR1 is SGHDT, CDR2 YYEEEE, per germline. The CDR3 loop spans 14 amino acids. 13 Jbeta primers and 60 Vbeta primers were used for the PCR. This table comes from immunoSEQ multiplex PCR, and its TCRdb copy is limited to in-frame clones, with some not included. The repertoire has some 200,000 clones, 81% of them found once; the top ten carry around 4%. Sample: PBMCs. The chain uses TRBV5-6 and TRBJ2-4, with D possibly being TRBD2 (6 bases). The clonotype comes from a man aged 45-65 years in good health and CMV-seronegative. CDR3 sequence reads: CASSLVRRGDIQYF. The CDR3 DNA sequence: TGTGCCAGCAGCTTGGTCAGACGCGGGGACATTCAGTACTTC.